This entry concerns a single T cell receptor (beta chain). These data belong to a study of blood T cell repertoires in COVID-19. This CDR3 contains 14 residues. Germline V lookup: CDR1 SNHLY, CDR2 FYNNEI. V lost 7 bases, J lost 7 bases, and 18 bases lay in between. Repertoires were generated with immunoSEQ multiplex PCR, while TCRdb's copy carries only in-frame clones and drops some. The sample has around 150,000 clones; about four fifths are singletons. The sequenced material came from peripheral blood. The TCR comes from a woman over 75 in a cohort sampled during active or convalescent COVID-19. This chain links TRBV2 with TRBJ2-3; tentatively, D is TRBD1 (6 bases). CDR3 amino acids: CASKLEQGLYTQYF. CDR3 in DNA: TGTGCCAGCAAGTTGGAACAGGGTTTGTATACGCAGTATTTT.